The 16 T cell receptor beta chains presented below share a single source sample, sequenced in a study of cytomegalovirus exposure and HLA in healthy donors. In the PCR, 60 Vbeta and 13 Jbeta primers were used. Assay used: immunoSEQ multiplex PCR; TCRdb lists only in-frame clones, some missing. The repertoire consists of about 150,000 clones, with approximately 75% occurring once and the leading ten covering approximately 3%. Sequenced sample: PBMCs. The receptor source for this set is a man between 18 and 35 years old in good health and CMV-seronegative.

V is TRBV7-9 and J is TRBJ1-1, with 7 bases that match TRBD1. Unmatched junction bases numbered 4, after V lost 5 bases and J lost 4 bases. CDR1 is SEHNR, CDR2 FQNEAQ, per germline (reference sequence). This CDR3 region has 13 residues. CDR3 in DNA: TGTGCCAGCAGCCCCCGACAGGGCACTGAAGCTTTCTTT. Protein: CASSPRQGTEAFF.

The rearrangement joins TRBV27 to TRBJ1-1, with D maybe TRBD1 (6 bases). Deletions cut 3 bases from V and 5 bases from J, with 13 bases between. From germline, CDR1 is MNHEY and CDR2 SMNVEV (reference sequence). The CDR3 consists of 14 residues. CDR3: CASSLTRGGTEAFF. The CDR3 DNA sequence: TGTGCCAGCAGTTTGACCAGGGGTGGTACTGAAGCTTTCTTT.

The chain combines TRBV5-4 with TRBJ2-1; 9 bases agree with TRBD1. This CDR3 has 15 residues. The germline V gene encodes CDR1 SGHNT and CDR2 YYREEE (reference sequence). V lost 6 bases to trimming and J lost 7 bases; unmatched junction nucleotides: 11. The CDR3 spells CASTTAGTGKNEQFF. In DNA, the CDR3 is TGTGCCAGCACAACCGCCGGGACAGGGAAGAATGAGCAGTTCTTC.

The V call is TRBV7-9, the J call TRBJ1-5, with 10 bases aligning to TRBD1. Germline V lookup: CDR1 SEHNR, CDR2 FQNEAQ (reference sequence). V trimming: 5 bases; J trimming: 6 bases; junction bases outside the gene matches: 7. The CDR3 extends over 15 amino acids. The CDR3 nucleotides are TGTGCCAGCAGCGACGCCGACAGGGGGCCTCAGCCCCAGCATTTT. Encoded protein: CASSDADRGPQPQHF.

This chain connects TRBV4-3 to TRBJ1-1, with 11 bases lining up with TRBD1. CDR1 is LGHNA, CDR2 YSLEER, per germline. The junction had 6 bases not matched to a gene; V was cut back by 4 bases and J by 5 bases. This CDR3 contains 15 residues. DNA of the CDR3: TGCGCCAGCAGCCTTCGGACAGGGGGCGAGACTGAAGCTTTCTTT. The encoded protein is CASSLRTGGETEAFF.

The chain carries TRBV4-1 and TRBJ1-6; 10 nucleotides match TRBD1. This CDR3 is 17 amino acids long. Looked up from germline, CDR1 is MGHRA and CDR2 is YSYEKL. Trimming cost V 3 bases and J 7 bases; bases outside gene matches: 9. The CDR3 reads CASSHLRQGARNSPLHF. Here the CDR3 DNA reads TGCGCCAGCAGCCATCTCAGACAGGGGGCCCGAAATTCACCCCTCCACTTT.

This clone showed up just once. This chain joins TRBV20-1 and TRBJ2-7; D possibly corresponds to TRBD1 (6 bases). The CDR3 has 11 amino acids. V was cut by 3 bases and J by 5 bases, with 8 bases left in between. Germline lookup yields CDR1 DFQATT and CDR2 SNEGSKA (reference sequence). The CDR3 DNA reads TGCAGTGCTAGGCAGGGGAACGAGCAGTACGTC. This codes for CSARQGNEQYV.

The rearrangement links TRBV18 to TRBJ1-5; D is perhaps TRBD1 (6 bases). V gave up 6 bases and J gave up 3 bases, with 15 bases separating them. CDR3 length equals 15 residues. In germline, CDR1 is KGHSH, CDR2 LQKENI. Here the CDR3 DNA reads TGTGCCAGCTCCCAGGACAGAGGGGACAATCAGCCCCAGCATTTT. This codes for CASSQDRGDNQPQHF.

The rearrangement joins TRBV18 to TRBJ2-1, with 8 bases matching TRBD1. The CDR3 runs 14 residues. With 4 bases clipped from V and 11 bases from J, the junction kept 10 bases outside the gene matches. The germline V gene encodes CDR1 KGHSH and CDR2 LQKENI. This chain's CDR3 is CASSQGTGTDKQFF. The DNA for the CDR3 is TGTGCCAGCTCACAAGGGACAGGCACCGATAAGCAGTTCTTC.

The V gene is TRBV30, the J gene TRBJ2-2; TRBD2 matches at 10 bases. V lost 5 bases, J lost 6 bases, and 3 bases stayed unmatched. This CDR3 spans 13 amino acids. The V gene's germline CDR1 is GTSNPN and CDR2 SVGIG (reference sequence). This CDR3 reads CAWASGGPGELFF. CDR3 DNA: TGTGCCTGGGCTAGCGGGGGTCCCGGGGAGCTGTTTTTT.

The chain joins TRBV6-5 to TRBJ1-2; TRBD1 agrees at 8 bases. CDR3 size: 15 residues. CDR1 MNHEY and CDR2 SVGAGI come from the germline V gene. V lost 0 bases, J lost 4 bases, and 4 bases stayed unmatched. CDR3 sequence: CASSYSLQGAYGYTF. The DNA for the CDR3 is TGTGCCAGCAGTTACTCTCTCCAGGGGGCCTATGGCTACACCTTC.

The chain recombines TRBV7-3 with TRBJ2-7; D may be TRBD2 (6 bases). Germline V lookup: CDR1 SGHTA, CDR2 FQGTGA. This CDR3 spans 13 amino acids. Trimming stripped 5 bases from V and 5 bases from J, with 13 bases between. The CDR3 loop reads CASSPLGGNEQYF. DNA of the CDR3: TGTGCCAGCAGCCCCCTTGGAGGGAACGAGCAGTACTTC. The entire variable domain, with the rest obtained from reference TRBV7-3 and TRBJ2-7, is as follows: GAGVSQTPSNKVTEKGKYVELRCDPISGHTALYWYRQSLGQGPEFLIYFQGTGAADDSGLPNDRFFAVRPEGSVSTLKIQRTERGDSAVYLCASSPLGGNEQYFGPGTRLTVT.

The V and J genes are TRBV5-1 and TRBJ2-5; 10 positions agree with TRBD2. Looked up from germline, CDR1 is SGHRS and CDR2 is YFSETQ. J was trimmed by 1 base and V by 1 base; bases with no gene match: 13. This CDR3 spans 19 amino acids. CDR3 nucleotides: TGCGCCAGCAGCTTGTTTGGGAATAGCGGGGGGCTACCCCAAGAGACCCAGTACTTC. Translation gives CASSLFGNSGGLPQETQYF.

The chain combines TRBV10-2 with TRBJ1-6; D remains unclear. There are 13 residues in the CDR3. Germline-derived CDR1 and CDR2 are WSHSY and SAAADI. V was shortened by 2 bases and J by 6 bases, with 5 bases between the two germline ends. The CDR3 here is CASSEIVNSPLHF. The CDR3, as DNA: TGCGCCAGCAGTGAGATAGTTAATTCACCCCTCCACTTT.

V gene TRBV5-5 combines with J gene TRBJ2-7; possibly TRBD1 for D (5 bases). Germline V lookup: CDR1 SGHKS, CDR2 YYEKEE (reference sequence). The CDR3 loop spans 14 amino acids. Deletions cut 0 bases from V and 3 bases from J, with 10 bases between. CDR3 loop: CASSLEWGVYEQYV. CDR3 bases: TGTGCCAGCAGCTTGGAGTGGGGCGTCTACGAGCAGTACGTC.

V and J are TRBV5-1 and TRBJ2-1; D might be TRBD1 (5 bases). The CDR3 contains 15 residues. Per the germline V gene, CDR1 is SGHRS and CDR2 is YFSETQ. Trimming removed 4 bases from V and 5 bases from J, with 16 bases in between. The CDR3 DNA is TGCGCCAGCAGCAGCGTCAGGGAAGGAAACAATGAGCAGTTCTTC. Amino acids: CASSSVREGNNEQFF.